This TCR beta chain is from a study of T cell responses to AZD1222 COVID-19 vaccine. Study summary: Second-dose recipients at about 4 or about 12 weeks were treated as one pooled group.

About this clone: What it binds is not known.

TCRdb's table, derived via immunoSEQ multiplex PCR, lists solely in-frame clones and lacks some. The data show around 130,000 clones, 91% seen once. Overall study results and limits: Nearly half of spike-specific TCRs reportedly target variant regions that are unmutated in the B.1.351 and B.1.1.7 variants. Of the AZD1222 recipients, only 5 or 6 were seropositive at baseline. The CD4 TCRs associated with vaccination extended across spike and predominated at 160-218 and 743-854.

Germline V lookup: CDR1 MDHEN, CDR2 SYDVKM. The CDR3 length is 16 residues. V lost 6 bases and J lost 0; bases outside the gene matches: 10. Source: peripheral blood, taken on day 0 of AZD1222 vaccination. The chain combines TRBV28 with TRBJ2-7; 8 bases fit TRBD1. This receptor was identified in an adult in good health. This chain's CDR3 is CASSYRQGFPSYEQYF. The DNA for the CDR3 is TGTGCCAGCAGCTACCGACAGGGGTTTCCCTCCTACGAGCAGTACTTC.